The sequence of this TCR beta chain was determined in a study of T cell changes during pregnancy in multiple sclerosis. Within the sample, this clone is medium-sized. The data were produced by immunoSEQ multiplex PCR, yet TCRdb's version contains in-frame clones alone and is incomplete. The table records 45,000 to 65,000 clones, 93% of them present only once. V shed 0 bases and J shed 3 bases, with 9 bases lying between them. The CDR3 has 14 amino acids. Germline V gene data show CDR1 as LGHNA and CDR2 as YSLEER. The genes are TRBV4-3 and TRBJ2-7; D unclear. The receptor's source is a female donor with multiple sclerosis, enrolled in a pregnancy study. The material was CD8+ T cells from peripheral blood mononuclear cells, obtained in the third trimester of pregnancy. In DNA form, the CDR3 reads TGCGCCAGCAGCCAAGACAGATCGAACTACGAGCAGTACTTC. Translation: CASSQDRSNYEQYF.